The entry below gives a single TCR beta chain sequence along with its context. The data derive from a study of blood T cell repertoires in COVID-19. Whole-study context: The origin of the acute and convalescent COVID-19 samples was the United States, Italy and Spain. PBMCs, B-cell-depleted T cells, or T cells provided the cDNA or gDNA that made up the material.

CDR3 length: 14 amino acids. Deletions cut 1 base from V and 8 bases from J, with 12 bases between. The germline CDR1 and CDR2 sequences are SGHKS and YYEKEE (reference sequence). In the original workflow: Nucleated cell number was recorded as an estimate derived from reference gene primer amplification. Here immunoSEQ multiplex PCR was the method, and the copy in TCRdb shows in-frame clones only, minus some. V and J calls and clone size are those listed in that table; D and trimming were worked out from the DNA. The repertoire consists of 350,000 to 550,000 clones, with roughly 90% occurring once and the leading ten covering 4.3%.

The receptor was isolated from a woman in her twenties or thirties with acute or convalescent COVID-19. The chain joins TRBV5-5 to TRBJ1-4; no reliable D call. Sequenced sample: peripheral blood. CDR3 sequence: CASSLRTSGEKLFF. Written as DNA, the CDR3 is TGTGCCAGCAGCTTGCGGACCTCGGGGGAAAAACTGTTTTTT.